The 15 T cell receptor beta chains in this list originate from one sample, sequenced in a study of identical twins. TCRdb reprocessed the 5' RACE reads via MiXCR and lists one record per CDR3 protein. The sample lists 350,000 to 400,000 distinct CDR3 sequences; approximately 9.1% were seen once. Sequencing used naive T cells sorted from blood. Receptors were obtained from a woman in her forties or fifties in good health.

This clonotype has more than one count but fewer than ten. The chain has TRBV28 and TRBJ2-7, with TRBD1 matching over 7 bases. The CDR3 has 14 residues. V lost 5 bases and J lost 4; bases outside the gene matches: 8. Germline lookup yields CDR1 MDHEN and CDR2 SYDVKM. The CDR3 DNA sequence: TGTGCCAGCAGTCGACAGGGTATAGGGTACGAGCAGTACGTC. Its translation: CASSRQGIGYEQYV.

This clonotype has just a few counts. This sequence joins TRBV12-3 or TRBV12-4 and TRBJ1-1; 11 bases map to TRBD1. V shed 8 bases, J shed 0 bases, and the junction held 5 bases outside the gene matches. The CDR3 sequence is 15 residues long. The CDR3 here is CASGQGAGMNTEAFF. For the CDR3, the DNA is TGTGCCAGCGGACAGGGGGCTGGGATGAACACTGAAGCTTTCTTT.

This clonotype was recorded a few times. CDR3 in amino acids: CASSMIDSQPQHF. CDR3 in DNA: TGTGCCAGTAGTATGATTGATAGCCAGCCCCAGCATTTT. This sequence joins TRBV19 and TRBJ1-5; D not resolved. V was pared by 3 bases and J by 7 bases, with 10 bases between. The CDR3 runs to 13 residues. Germline V lookup: CDR1 LNHDA, CDR2 SQIVND (reference sequence).

This clonotype appeared a few times. The V call is TRBV5-6, the J call TRBJ2-7, with no clear D. The CDR3 contains 13 residues. Germline CDR1 SGHDT, CDR2 YYEEEE. Between the trimmed V and J ends, which lost 5 bases and 4 bases, there was a span of 13 bases. CDR3 region: CASSPMTPYEQYF. The DNA of the CDR3 is TGTGCCAGCAGTCCTATGACCCCATACGAGCAGTACTTC.

Many counts were recorded for this clonotype. CDR3 sequence reads: CASSLTSGRVNTGELFF. The CDR3 region has the DNA TGTGCCAGCAGTTTGACTAGCGGGAGGGTAAACACCGGGGAGCTGTTTTTT. The chain joins TRBV12-3 or TRBV12-4 to TRBJ2-2, with 14 bases fitting TRBD2. This CDR3 region has 17 residues. V gave up 3 bases and J gave up 2 bases; unmatched junction bases: 2.

This clonotype was counted at least ten times. The genes are TRBV18 and TRBJ1-1; no clear D. Deletions cut 3 bases from V and 8 bases from J, with 19 bases between. The V gene's germline CDR1 is KGHSH and CDR2 LQKENI. The CDR3 sequence is 15 residues long. The CDR3 nucleotides are TGTGCCAGCTCACCCGCGGCGAGGTTCGATGGGGAAGCTTTCTTT. Its protein product is CASSPAARFDGEAFF.

This clonotype was observed at least ten times. The chain couples TRBV4-1 to TRBJ2-1; D might be TRBD2 (5 bases). The CDR3 is 17 residues long. V lost 3 bases and J lost 0, with 15 bases in between. Germline V lookup: CDR1 MGHRA, CDR2 YSYEKL. The CDR3 here is CASSHQTVTSSYNEQFF. Written as DNA, the CDR3 is TGCGCCAGCAGCCACCAGACCGTTACTAGCTCCTACAATGAGCAGTTCTTC.

This clonotype was counted a few times. CDR3 loop: CASSQVGGPMNTEAFF. The CDR3 DNA reads as TGCGCCAGCAGCCAAGTCGGGGGGCCAATGAACACTGAAGCTTTCTTT. This rearrangement joins TRBV4-1 to TRBJ1-1, with D possibly TRBD1 on 6 matching bases. V was pared by 1 base and J by 0 bases, with 12 bases between. CDR3 length: 16 residues. From germline, CDR1 is MGHRA and CDR2 YSYEKL.

The chain links TRBV20-1 to TRBJ2-3; D is ambiguous. Germline lookup yields CDR1 DFQATT and CDR2 SNEGSKA (reference sequence). The CDR3 consists of 15 residues. Between the trimmed V and J ends, which lost 1 base and 3 bases, there was a span of 14 bases. The CDR3 DNA reads as TGCAGTGCTAGAGGTGGACCCTCACGGACAGATACGCAGTATTTT. Its protein product is CSARGGPSRTDTQYF.

This clonotype was seen ten or more times. This chain connects TRBV4-1 to TRBJ2-1; TRBD2 might be the D (6 bases). The CDR3 totals 16 residues. Germline lookup yields CDR1 MGHRA and CDR2 YSYEKL. The V end was cut by 3 bases, the J end by 4 bases, with 16 bases between. The CDR3 loop is CASSHTLGGSYNEQFF. For the CDR3, the DNA is TGCGCCAGCAGCCACACATTGGGAGGATCATACAATGAGCAGTTCTTC.

This clonotype was detected ten times or more. The V and J genes are TRBV5-1 and TRBJ2-7, with D perhaps matching TRBD1 or TRBD2 (5 bases each). Germline V lookup: CDR1 SGHRS, CDR2 YFSETQ. V was cut by 10 bases and J by 0 bases, with 14 bases left in between. The CDR3 extends over 13 amino acids. CDR3 DNA: TGCGCCCTAAGGGGAGTTCCCTCCTACGAGCAGTACTTC. Its translation: CALRGVPSYEQYF.

This clonotype was observed at least ten times. The rearrangement links TRBV24-1 to TRBJ1-1; unclear D gene. Germline CDR1 reads KGHDR; CDR2 reads SFDVKD. V dropped 1 base and J dropped 0 bases, with 11 bases sitting between them. The CDR3 extends over 16 amino acids. The CDR3 is CATSDLVSRMNTEAFF. CDR3 DNA sequence: TGTGCCACCAGTGATTTAGTTAGCAGAATGAACACTGAAGCTTTCTTT.

This clonotype was seen many times. V gene TRBV6-1 combines with J gene TRBJ2-1; weak D call: TRBD2 (6 bases). With 10 bases removed from V and 8 bases from J, the gap between germline ends came to 18 bases. The CDR3 is 13 residues long. Germline CDR1 MNHNS, CDR2 SASEGT. In DNA form, the CDR3 reads TGTGCCACCTGGGGGGACCCATGGCATGAGCAGTTCTTC. This encodes CATWGDPWHEQFF.

This clonotype was counted only a few times. V and J are TRBV12-3 or TRBV12-4 and TRBJ1-1; maybe TRBD1 (5 bases). The V end was cut by 5 bases, the J end by 4 bases, with 17 bases between. The CDR3 has 15 residues. The CDR3 coding sequence is TGTGCCAGCAGTCCACGGGACTTCGGGATCACTGAAGCTTTCTTT. Translated, it gives CASSPRDFGITEAFF.

This clonotype was seen more than once but under ten times. V is TRBV20-1 and J is TRBJ2-4, with 8 nucleotides matching TRBD1. This CDR3 has 14 amino acids. Trimming removed 4 bases from V and 4 bases from J; junction bases left unmatched: 6. The germline gives CDR1 DFQATT, CDR2 SNEGSKA (reference sequence). Here the CDR3 reads CSAIRTGQKNIQYF. In nucleotides, the CDR3 is TGCAGTGCTATTAGGACAGGGCAAAAAAACATTCAGTACTTC.